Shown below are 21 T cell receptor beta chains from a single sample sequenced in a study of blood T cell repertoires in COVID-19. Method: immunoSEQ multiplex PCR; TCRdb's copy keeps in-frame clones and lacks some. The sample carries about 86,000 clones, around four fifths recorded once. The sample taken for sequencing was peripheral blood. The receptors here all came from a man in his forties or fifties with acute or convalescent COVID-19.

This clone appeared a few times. Written as DNA, the CDR3 is TGCGCCAGCAGCTTTTCTAGCGCCTTTGATGAGCAGTTCTTC. Translated: CASSFSSAFDEQFF. The rearrangement joins TRBV5-1 to TRBJ2-1; D might be TRBD2 (6 bases). V lost 2 bases and J lost 8, with 14 bases in between. CDR1 is SGHRS and CDR2 is YFSETQ in the germline V gene. This CDR3 region has 14 residues.

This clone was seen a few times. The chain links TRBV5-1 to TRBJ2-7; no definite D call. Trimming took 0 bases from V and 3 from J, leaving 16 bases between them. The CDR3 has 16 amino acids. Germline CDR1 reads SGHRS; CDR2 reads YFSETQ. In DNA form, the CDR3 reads TGCGCCAGCAGCTTGGGCCTAAACCCCCCCCTCTACGAGCAGTACTTC. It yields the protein CASSLGLNPPLYEQYF. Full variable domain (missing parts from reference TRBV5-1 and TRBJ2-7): KAGVTQTPRYLIKTRGQQVTLSCSPISGHRSVSWYQQTPGQGLQFLFEYFSETQRNKGNFPGRFSGRQFSNSRSEMNVSTLELGDSALYLCASSLGLNPPLYEQYFGPGTRLTVT.

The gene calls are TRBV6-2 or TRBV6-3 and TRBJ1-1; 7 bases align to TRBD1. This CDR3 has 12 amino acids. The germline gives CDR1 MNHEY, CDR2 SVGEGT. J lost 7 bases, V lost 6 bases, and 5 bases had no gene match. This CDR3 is CASSSQGIEAFF. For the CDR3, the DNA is TGTGCCAGCAGCTCACAGGGGATTGAAGCTTTCTTT.

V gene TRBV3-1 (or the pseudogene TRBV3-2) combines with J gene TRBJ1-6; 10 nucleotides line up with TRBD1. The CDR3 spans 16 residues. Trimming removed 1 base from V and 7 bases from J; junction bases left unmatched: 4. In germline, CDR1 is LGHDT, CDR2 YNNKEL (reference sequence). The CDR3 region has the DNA TGTGCCAGCAGCCAAGTTGGACAGGGGGGCAATTCACCCCTCCACTTT. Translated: CASSQVGQGGNSPLHF.

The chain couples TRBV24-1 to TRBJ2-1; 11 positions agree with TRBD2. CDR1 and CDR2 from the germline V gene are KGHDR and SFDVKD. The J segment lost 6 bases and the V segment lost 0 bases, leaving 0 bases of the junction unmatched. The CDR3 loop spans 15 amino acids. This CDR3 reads CATSDLGTSGNEQFF. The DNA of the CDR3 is TGTGCCACCAGTGATTTGGGGACTAGCGGCAATGAGCAGTTCTTC.

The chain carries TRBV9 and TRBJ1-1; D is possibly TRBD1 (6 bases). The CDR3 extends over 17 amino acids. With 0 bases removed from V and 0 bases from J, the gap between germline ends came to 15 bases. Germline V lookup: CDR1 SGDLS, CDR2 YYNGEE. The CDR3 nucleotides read TGTGCCAGCAGCGTAGCAGGGGATCGTAGTATGAACACTGAAGCTTTCTTT. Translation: CASSVAGDRSMNTEAFF.

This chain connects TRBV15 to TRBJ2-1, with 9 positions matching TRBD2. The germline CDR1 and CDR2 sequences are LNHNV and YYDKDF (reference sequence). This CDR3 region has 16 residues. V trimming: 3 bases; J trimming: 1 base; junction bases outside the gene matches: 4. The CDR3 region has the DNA TGTGCCACCAGCAGGGGCAGCGGGAGGTCCTACAATGAGCAGTTCTTC. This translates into CATSRGSGRSYNEQFF.

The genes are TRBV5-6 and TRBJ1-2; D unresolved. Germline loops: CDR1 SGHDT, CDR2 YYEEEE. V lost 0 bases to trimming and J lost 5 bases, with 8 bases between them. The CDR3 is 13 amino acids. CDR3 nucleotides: TGTGCCAGCAGCTTGGGGGGAGTGTATGGCTACACCTTC. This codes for CASSLGGVYGYTF.

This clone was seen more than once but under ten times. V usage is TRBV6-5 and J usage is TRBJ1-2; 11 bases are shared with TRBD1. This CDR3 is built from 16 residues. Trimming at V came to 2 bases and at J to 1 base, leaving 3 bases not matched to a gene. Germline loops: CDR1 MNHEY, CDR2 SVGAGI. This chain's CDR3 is CASSYAGTGGNYGYTF. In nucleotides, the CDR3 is TGTGCCAGCAGTTACGCCGGGACAGGGGGTAACTATGGCTACACCTTC.

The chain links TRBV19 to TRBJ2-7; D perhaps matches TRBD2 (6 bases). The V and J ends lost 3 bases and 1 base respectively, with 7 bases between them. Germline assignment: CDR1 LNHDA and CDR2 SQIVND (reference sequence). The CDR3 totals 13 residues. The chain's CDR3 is CASSMGTSYEQYF. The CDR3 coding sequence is TGTGCCAGTAGTATGGGGACTTCCTACGAGCAGTACTTC.

For the CDR3, the DNA is TGTGCCAGCAGTGAGGCGGTGGGACAGCAAGAGACCCAGTACTTC. Protein: CASSEAVGQQETQYF. The chain combines TRBV25-1 with TRBJ2-5; 7 bases fit TRBD1. With 3 bases clipped from V and 2 bases from J, the junction kept 6 bases outside the gene matches. The germline CDR1 and CDR2 sequences are MGHDK and SYGVNS. The CDR3 is 15 residues long.

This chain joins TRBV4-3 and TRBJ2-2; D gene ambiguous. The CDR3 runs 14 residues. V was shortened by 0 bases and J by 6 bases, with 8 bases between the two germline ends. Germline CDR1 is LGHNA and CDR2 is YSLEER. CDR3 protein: CASSQDRGPGELFF. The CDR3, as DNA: TGCGCCAGCAGCCAAGATCGTGGGCCCGGGGAGCTGTTTTTT.

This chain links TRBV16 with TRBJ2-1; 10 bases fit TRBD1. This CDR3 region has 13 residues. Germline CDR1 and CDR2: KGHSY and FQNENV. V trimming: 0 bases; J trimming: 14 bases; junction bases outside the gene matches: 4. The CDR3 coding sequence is TGTGCCAGCAGCCAATCTGGGACAGGGGAAGAGTTCTTC. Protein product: CASSQSGTGEEFF.

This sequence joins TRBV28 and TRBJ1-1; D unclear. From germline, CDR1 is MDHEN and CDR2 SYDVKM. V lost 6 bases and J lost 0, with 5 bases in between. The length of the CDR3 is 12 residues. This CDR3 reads CASSGMNTEAFF. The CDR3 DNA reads TGTGCCAGCAGCGGGATGAACACTGAAGCTTTCTTT.

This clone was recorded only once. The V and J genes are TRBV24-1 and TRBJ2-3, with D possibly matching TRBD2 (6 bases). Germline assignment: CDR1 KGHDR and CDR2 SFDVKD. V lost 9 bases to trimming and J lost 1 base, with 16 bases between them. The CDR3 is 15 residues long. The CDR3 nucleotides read TGTGCCACCCAAGGGGAATCGGGGGGCACAGATACGCAGTATTTT. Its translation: CATQGESGGTDTQYF.

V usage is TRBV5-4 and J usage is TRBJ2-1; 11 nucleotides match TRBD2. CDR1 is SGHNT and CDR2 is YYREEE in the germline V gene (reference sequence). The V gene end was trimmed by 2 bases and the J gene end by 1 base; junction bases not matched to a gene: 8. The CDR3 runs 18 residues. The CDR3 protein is CASSLLLAGAGSYNEQFF. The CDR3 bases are TGTGCCAGCAGCTTATTACTAGCGGGGGCCGGGTCCTACAATGAGCAGTTCTTC.

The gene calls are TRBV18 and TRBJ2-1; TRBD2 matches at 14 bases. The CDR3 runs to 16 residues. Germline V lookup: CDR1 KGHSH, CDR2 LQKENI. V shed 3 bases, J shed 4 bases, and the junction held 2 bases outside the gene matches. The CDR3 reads CASSPRLAGGYNEQFF. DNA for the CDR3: TGTGCCAGCTCACCGCGACTAGCGGGGGGGTACAATGAGCAGTTCTTC.

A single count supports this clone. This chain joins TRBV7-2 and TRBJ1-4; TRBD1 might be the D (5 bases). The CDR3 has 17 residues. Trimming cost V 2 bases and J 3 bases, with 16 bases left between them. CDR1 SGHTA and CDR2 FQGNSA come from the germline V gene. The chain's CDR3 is CASSLNGREGSNEKLFF. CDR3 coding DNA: TGTGCCAGCAGCTTAAATGGCAGGGAAGGATCTAATGAAAAACTGTTTTTT.

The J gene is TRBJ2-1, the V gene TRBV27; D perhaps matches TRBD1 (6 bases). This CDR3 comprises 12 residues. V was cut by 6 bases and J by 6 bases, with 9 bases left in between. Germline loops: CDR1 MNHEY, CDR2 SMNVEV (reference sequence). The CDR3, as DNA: TGTGCCAGCAGCCTAGGGGGCAATGAGCAGTTCTTC. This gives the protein CASSLGGNEQFF.

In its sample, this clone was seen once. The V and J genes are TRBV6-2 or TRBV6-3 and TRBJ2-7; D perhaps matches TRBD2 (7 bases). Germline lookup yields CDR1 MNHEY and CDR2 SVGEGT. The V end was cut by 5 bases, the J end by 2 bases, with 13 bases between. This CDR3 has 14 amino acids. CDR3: CASSRSGGTYEQYF. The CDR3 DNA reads TGTGCCAGCAGTAGGTCGGGGGGCACCTACGAGCAGTACTTC.

The CDR3 protein is CASSKGAGQTSNQPQHF. The DNA of the CDR3 is TGTGCCAGCAGCAAAGGGGCCGGACAGACGTCCAATCAGCCCCAGCATTTT. The chain uses TRBV21-1 and TRBJ1-5; the D call TRBD1 from the table was never checked on the DNA. TRBV21-1 is deemed a pseudogene. CDR3 size: 17 residues.